The 21 T cell receptor beta chains below all came from one sample that was sequenced in a study of metastatic and nonmetastatic thyroid tumors. TCRdb re-called the PCR reads through MiXCR. The data hold roughly 32,000 clones, with approximately 20% observed a single time. Patients underwent thyroid surgery, and none had received any treatment before it. Input material: blood. The receptors stem from a female donor with papillary thyroid cancer or a benign thyroid nodule (not recorded which). Some clones in this sample may be carry-over from other donors' samples.

This clone occurred many times. The V gene is TRBV2, the J gene TRBJ1-2; TRBD1 matches at 9 bases. The CDR3 totals 15 residues. V dropped 6 bases and J dropped 0; count of bases not matched to a gene: 5. CDR1 SNHLY and CDR2 FYNNEI come from the germline V gene. CDR3 bases: TGTGCCAGCAGGCGCGACAGGGGGGCTAACTATGGCTACACCTTC. Translation gives CASRRDRGANYGYTF. Filled out from reference TRBV2 and TRBJ1-2, the complete variable domain reads EPEVTQTPSHQVTQMGQEVILRCVPISNHLYFYWYRQILGQKVEFLVSFYNNEISEKSEIFDDQFSVERPDGSNFTLKIRSTKLEDSAMYFCASRRDRGANYGYTFGSGTRLTVV.

This clone was counted many times. The J gene is TRBJ2-1, the V gene TRBV2; 7 nucleotides agree with TRBD1. Trimming cost V 9 bases and J 9 bases; bases outside gene matches: 11. There are 13 residues in the CDR3. Germline loops: CDR1 SNHLY, CDR2 FYNNEI. CDR3 DNA: TGTGCCAGAGCTGACAGGGAATTCGCTGAGCAGTTCTTC. Its protein product is CARADREFAEQFF.

This clone was picked up many times. This chain connects TRBV6-1 to TRBJ2-3, with 9 bases identical to TRBD2. V was clipped by 4 bases and J by 3 bases; unmatched bases: 5. Germline-derived CDR1 and CDR2 are MNHNS and SASEGT. CDR3 length: 15 amino acids. CDR3 nucleotides: TGTGCCAGCAGTGCGGGCGGGGGGGAAACAGATACGCAGTATTTT. Its translation: CASSAGGGETDTQYF.

This clone was counted at least ten times. The rearrangement joins TRBV3-1 to TRBJ2-3, with TRBD2 matching over 10 bases. CDR3 length: 16 residues. CDR1 is LGHDT, CDR2 YNNKEL, per germline (reference sequence). The J segment lost 2 bases and the V segment lost 0 bases, leaving 2 bases of the junction unmatched. The chain's CDR3 is CASSQDLAGVTDTQYF. CDR3 nucleotide sequence: TGTGCCAGCAGCCAAGATCTAGCGGGAGTCACAGATACGCAGTATTTT.

This clone has ten or more counts. The rearrangement links TRBV5-1 to TRBJ2-1; D is perhaps TRBD1 or TRBD2 (5 bases each). Germline lookup yields CDR1 SGHRS and CDR2 YFSETQ. The CDR3 extends over 15 amino acids. Deletions cut 0 bases from V and 6 bases from J, with 13 bases between. The CDR3 here is CASSLARGPLNEQFF. CDR3 DNA sequence: TGCGCCAGCAGCTTGGCGAGGGGCCCCCTCAATGAGCAGTTCTTC.

The sample holds many counts of this clone. This rearrangement joins TRBV20-1 to TRBJ2-7, with 7 bases matching TRBD1. Germline CDR1 is DFQATT and CDR2 is SNEGSKA (reference sequence). The length of the CDR3 is 12 residues. The V segment lost 2 bases and the J segment 6 bases; nucleotides outside the gene matches: 4. CDR3: CSARPTGPEQYF. In nucleotides, the CDR3 is TGCAGTGCTAGACCGACAGGGCCCGAGCAGTACTTC.

The table lists this clone with many counts. This chain connects TRBV30 to TRBJ2-1; tentatively, D is TRBD2 (6 bases). CDR1 is GTSNPN and CDR2 is SVGIG in the germline V gene (reference sequence). The ends were cut back, 7 bases at V and 5 bases at J, with 12 bases in the middle. The CDR3 length is 12 residues. The DNA of the CDR3 is TGTGCCTCCAGCGGGTTCCACAATGAGCAGTTCTTC. This codes for CASSGFHNEQFF.

In this sample, this clone turned up many times. At one end, the junction sequence differs from germline, possibly due to a read error. The CDR3 coding sequence is TGTGCCAGCAGCCAAGAAAACGGCGTTCGGAACTTC. It specifies CASSQENGVRNF. This sequence joins TRBV14 and TRBJ2-7; D unclear. Germline values: CDR1 SGHDN, CDR2 FVKESK. The CDR3 runs to 12 residues.

This clone was seen many times. V usage is TRBV5-1 and J usage is TRBJ1-6, with a tentative D call TRBD1 (5 bases). Germline assignment: CDR1 SGHRS and CDR2 YFSETQ. The CDR3 is 15 amino acids. Trimming left V 0 bases short and J 7 bases short, with 11 bases between. In nucleotides, the CDR3 is TGCGCCAGCAGCTTGGCCGGGACTTCCAATTCACCCCTCCACTTT. Protein: CASSLAGTSNSPLHF. The entire variable domain, with the rest obtained from reference TRBV5-1 and TRBJ1-6, is as follows: KAGVTQTPRYLIKTRGQQVTLSCSPISGHRSVSWYQQTPGQGLQFLFEYFSETQRNKGNFPGRFSGRQFSNSRSEMNVSTLELGDSALYLCASSLAGTSNSPLHFGNGTRLTVT.

This clone has a count of ten or more. The rearrangement uses TRBV12-3 or TRBV12-4 and TRBJ1-1, with D unresolved. The V end lost 5 bases, the J end lost 7 bases, and 11 bases lay between the germline ends. The CDR3 runs to 12 residues. This CDR3 is CASSPGTLEAFF. CDR3 sequence (DNA): TGTGCCAGCAGTCCCGGTACACTTGAAGCTTTCTTT.

This clone was observed many times. This rearrangement joins TRBV7-9 to TRBJ1-6; 7 bases agree with TRBD1. This CDR3 spans 15 amino acids. Germline V CDR1 and CDR2: SEHNR, FQNEAQ (reference sequence). Unmatched junction bases numbered 10, after V lost 5 bases and J lost 9 bases. CDR3 amino acids: CASSLSGTVGSPLHF. The CDR3 region has the DNA TGTGCCAGCAGCCTCTCCGGGACAGTCGGTTCACCCCTCCACTTT. Together with reference TRBV7-9 and TRBJ1-6, the CDR3 gives the full variable domain: DTGVSQNPRHKITKRGQNVTFRCDPISEHNRLYWYRQTLGQGPEFLTYFQNEAQLEKSRLLSDRFSAERPKGSFSTLEIQRTEQGDSAMYLCASSLSGTVGSPLHFGNGTRLTVT.

This clone came up many times. V and J are TRBV7-8 and TRBJ2-3, with D hard to call. In germline, CDR1 is SGHVS, CDR2 FQNEAQ. The CDR3 contains 11 residues. The V gene lost 5 bases and the J gene lost 2 bases, with 2 bases spanning the gap. The CDR3 loop is CASSHTDTQYF. CDR3 sequence (DNA): TGTGCCAGCAGCCACACAGATACGCAGTATTTT.

By its share, this clone is medium-sized (0.01 to 0.1%). This chain joins TRBV6-1 and TRBJ2-7; D remains unclear. There are 15 residues in the CDR3. V was cut by 2 bases and J by 0 bases, with 11 bases left in between. The germline V gene encodes CDR1 MNHNS and CDR2 SASEGT. CDR3 in DNA: TGTGCCAGCAGTGAAAGGGATGAACCCTCCTACGAGCAGTACTTC. This gives the protein CASSERDEPSYEQYF.

At least ten counts were recorded for this clone. The V and J genes are TRBV20-1 and TRBJ2-1; maybe TRBD1 (5 bases). CDR1 is DFQATT, CDR2 SNEGSKA, per germline (reference sequence). The CDR3 consists of 13 residues. CDR3 amino acids: CSPQGTSYNEQFF. The CDR3 DNA reads as TGCAGCCCCCAGGGCACCTCCTACAATGAGCAGTTCTTC.

This clone was recorded a few times. The V gene is TRBV6-1, the J gene TRBJ2-7; TRBD2 matches 9 bases. V lost 6 bases to trimming and J lost 3 bases; unmatched junction nucleotides: 3. The CDR3 covers 13 residues. Germline CDR1 MNHNS, CDR2 SASEGT. The CDR3 protein is CASRLAGNYEQYV. CDR3 DNA: TGTGCCAGCAGGCTAGCGGGAAACTACGAGCAGTACGTC.

Relative to its sample, this clone is medium-sized. V and J are TRBV6-1 and TRBJ1-5; a possible D gene is TRBD1 (6 bases). The ends were cut back, 6 bases at V and 0 bases at J, with 15 bases in the middle. Germline CDR1 reads MNHNS; CDR2 reads SASEGT. The CDR3 consists of 16 residues. The CDR3 DNA reads TGTGCCAGCAGAGATCAAACAGGGAATAGCAATCAGCCCCAGCATTTT. Translating gives CASRDQTGNSNQPQHF.

In its sample, this clone was seen a few times. V usage is TRBV7-2 and J usage is TRBJ2-7, with D unresolved. Deletions cut 4 bases from V and 7 bases from J, with 11 bases between. Germline loops: CDR1 SGHTA, CDR2 FQGNSA. There are 12 residues in the CDR3. As DNA, the CDR3 is TGTGCCAGCAGCTCCGATGCCTTGGAGCAGTACTTC. Translating gives CASSSDALEQYF.

This clone showed up many times. The chain couples TRBV2 to TRBJ1-1; D remains unclear. The CDR3 loop spans 15 amino acids. The V and J ends lost 7 bases and 0 bases respectively, with 15 bases between them. Germline CDR1 reads SNHLY; CDR2 reads FYNNEI. CDR3 in DNA: TGTGCCAGCACTCAAACGGACGGCTTGAACACTGAAGCTTTCTTT. Its protein product is CASTQTDGLNTEAFF.

In its sample, this clone was seen many times. This chain uses TRBV19 with TRBJ2-5, with D possibly being TRBD2 (6 bases). This CDR3 region has 14 residues. The germline V gene has CDR1 LNHDA and CDR2 SQIVND (reference sequence). V lost 4 bases, J lost 1 base, and 10 bases lay in between. For the CDR3, the DNA is TGTGCCAGTAGTAGGGGACTGGGCCAAGAGACCCAGTACTTC. Its protein product is CASSRGLGQETQYF.

This clone was counted many times. J is TRBJ2-1 and V is TRBV20-1, with 8 bases that match TRBD2. After removal of 7 bases from V and 4 bases from J, the junction contained 12 bases not matched to a gene. The CDR3 consists of 15 residues. Germline V gene lookup returns CDR1 DFQATT and CDR2 SNEGSKA (reference sequence). The DNA for the CDR3 is TGCAGTGTCGTAGCGACTAGCGCAGAATACAATGAGCAGTTCTTC. Amino acid sequence: CSVVATSAEYNEQFF.

This clone has a handful of counts. Distinct nucleotide sequences in the sample also encode this CDR3. The chain links TRBV18 to TRBJ2-6; possibly TRBD2 for D (6 bases). Germline V lookup: CDR1 KGHSH, CDR2 LQKENI. V gave up 6 bases and J gave up 0 bases, with 9 bases separating them. This CDR3 is 15 amino acids long. CDR3 residues: CASSEGSSGANVLTF. CDR3 DNA sequence: TGTGCCAGCTCGGAGGGTAGCTCTGGGGCCAACGTCCTGACTTTC.